This T cell receptor beta chain was captured by sequencing in a study of T cell responses to AZD1222 COVID-19 vaccine. In germline, CDR1 is LGHDT, CDR2 YNNKEL (reference sequence). This CDR3 comprises 13 residues. V dropped 3 bases and J dropped 3 bases, with 9 bases sitting between them. The assay was immunoSEQ multiplex PCR, and TCRdb's table has in-frame clones only and misses some. Of some 250,000 clones in the sample, roughly 93% are singletons; the top ten hold less than 0.65%. Here the sequenced sample was peripheral blood, taken 28 days after the second AZD1222 dose. The chain employs TRBV3-1 (or the pseudogene TRBV3-2) and TRBJ2-7; D unresolved. The sequence came from an adult who received the AZD1222 COVID-19 vaccine. As DNA, the CDR3 is TGTGCCAGCAGCCAGACGGAACGCTACGAGCAGTACTTC. This codes for CASSQTERYEQYF.